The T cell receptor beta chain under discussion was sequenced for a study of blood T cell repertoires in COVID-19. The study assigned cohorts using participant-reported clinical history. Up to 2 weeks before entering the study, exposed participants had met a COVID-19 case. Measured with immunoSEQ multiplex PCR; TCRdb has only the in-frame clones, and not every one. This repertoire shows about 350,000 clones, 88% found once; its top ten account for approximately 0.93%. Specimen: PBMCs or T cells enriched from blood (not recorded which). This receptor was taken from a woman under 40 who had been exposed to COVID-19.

This CDR3 is CSASQVPGDTIYF. The CDR3 DNA reads as TGCAGTGCTAGTCAGGTCCCCGGGGACACCATATATTTT. V usage is TRBV20-1 and J usage is TRBJ1-3, with D unresolved. V lost 3 bases, J lost 8 bases, and 14 bases lay in between. The length of the CDR3 is 13 residues. Germline assignment: CDR1 DFQATT and CDR2 SNEGSKA (reference sequence).